One and the same sample provided the 30 T cell receptor beta chains below, sequenced in a study of cytomegalovirus exposure and HLA in healthy donors. Using immunoSEQ multiplex PCR, the repertoire was profiled, and TCRdb retains in-frame clones only, with some absent. This sample carries about 150,000 clones, about 87% of them seen once, and the ten largest clones take roughly 4.5%. Sequencing was done on a sample of PBMCs. These receptors all come from a man aged 18 to 30 in good health and CMV-seropositive.

The CDR3 protein is CASSEQGGLYEQYF. The CDR3 nucleotides are TGTGCCAGCAGTGAACAGGGGGGACTTTACGAGCAGTACTTC. The rearrangement links TRBV25-1 to TRBJ2-7, with a tentative D call TRBD1 (7 bases). Germline CDR1 MGHDK, CDR2 SYGVNS. CDR3 size: 14 residues. Trimming stripped 2 bases from V and 4 bases from J, with 12 bases between.

The chain combines TRBV18 with TRBJ1-1, with a tentative D call TRBD1 (5 bases). The CDR3 has 14 residues. V was trimmed by 1 base and J by 6 bases, leaving 12 bases between them. CDR1 and CDR2 (germline): KGHSH, LQKENI. CDR3 in DNA: TGTGCCAGCTCACCACGGGGGGGATGGGCTGAAGCTTTCTTT. This translates into CASSPRGGWAEAFF. Variable domain in full (rest from reference TRBV18 and TRBJ1-1): NAGVMQNPRHLVRRRGQEARLRCSPMKGHSHVYWYRQLPEEGLKFMVYLQKENIIDESGMPKERFSAEFPKEGPSILRIQQVVRGDSAAYFCASSPRGGWAEAFFGQGTRLTVV.

CDR3 region: CASSPGNYGYTF. As DNA, the CDR3 is TGCGCCAGCAGTCCGGGTAACTATGGCTACACCTTC. The V call is TRBV10-1, the J call TRBJ1-2, with D unclear. From germline, CDR1 is WNHNN and CDR2 SYGVQD (reference sequence). The V end was cut by 5 bases, the J end by 1 base, with 5 bases between. This CDR3 is built from 12 residues.

This clone came up a few times. A read error may produce the germline difference seen at one junction end. The chain combines TRBV7-8 with TRBJ2-1, with 9 bases fitting TRBD1. From germline, CDR1 is SGHVS and CDR2 FQNEAQ. The CDR3 covers 16 residues. Here the CDR3 reads CASSLAGTGIPVRQFF. CDR3 nucleotide sequence: TGTGCCAGCAGCCTAGCCGGGACAGGGATCCCGGTCCGACAGTTCTTC.

The gene calls are TRBV5-5 and TRBJ1-2; D unclear. V was trimmed by 4 bases and J by 8 bases, leaving 21 bases between them. CDR3 size: 15 residues. The germline gives CDR1 SGHKS, CDR2 YYEKEE (reference sequence). CDR3 DNA: TGTGCCAGCAGCCCCCTCCCCGGGTCATCTCCCGGCTACACCTTC. Amino acid sequence: CASSPLPGSSPGYTF.

V usage is TRBV30 and J usage is TRBJ1-2, with TRBD1 matching 11 bases. CDR3 length: 15 residues. Trimming at V came to 7 bases and at J to 6 bases, leaving 13 bases not matched to a gene. The V gene's germline CDR1 is GTSNPN and CDR2 SVGIG (reference sequence). CDR3 protein: CAFQGAGQGVNGYTF. DNA of the CDR3: TGTGCCTTTCAAGGAGCGGGACAGGGGGTGAATGGCTACACCTTC.

V usage is TRBV5-1 and J usage is TRBJ2-5, with D tentatively TRBD2 (5 bases). The CDR3 covers 14 residues. Germline loops: CDR1 SGHRS, CDR2 YFSETQ. V shed 5 bases and J shed 5 bases, with 16 bases lying between them. CDR3 sequence: CASSERTRKETQYF. CDR3 in DNA: TGCGCCAGCAGTGAAAGAACTAGAAAGGAGACCCAGTACTTC. The full variable domain, rest sourced from reference TRBV5-1 and TRBJ2-5, is KAGVTQTPRYLIKTRGQQVTLSCSPISGHRSVSWYQQTPGQGLQFLFEYFSETQRNKGNFPGRFSGRQFSNSRSEMNVSTLELGDSALYLCASSERTRKETQYFGPGTRLLVL.

The chain carries TRBV11-2 and TRBJ2-7; 9 positions match TRBD2. Looked up from germline, CDR1 is SGHAT and CDR2 is FQNNGV. The CDR3 contains 15 residues. With 0 bases clipped from V and 7 bases from J, the junction kept 7 bases outside the gene matches. The DNA of the CDR3 is TGTGCCAGCAGCTTAGATAGCGGGGGAGCTACGGAGCAGTACTTC. Its protein is CASSLDSGGATEQYF.

The chain combines TRBV18 with TRBJ1-2; D call uncertain. The V gene lost 3 bases and the J gene lost 4 bases, with 12 bases spanning the gap. This CDR3 spans 14 amino acids. CDR1 is KGHSH and CDR2 is LQKENI in the germline V gene. The DNA of the CDR3 is TGTGCCAGCTCACCCCAAGGCGACTTCTATGGCTACACCTTC. This sequence encodes CASSPQGDFYGYTF.

The chain's CDR3 is CATSKEAGELFF. In DNA form, the CDR3 reads TGTGCCACCAGCAAGGAGGCCGGGGAGCTGTTTTTT. The chain has TRBV15 and TRBJ2-2, with D possibly TRBD2 on 5 matching bases. The CDR3 spans 12 residues. V lost 4 bases to trimming and J lost 6 bases, with 6 bases between them. Germline CDR1 is LNHNV and CDR2 is YYDKDF (reference sequence).

The genes are TRBV2 and TRBJ1-5; TRBD1 matches 7 bases. V lost 7 bases to trimming and J lost 6 bases; unmatched junction nucleotides: 3. Per the germline V gene, CDR1 is SNHLY and CDR2 is FYNNEI. There are 12 residues in the CDR3. The CDR3 sequence: CASTTGIQPQHF. In nucleotides, the CDR3 is TGTGCCAGCACGACAGGGATTCAGCCCCAGCATTTT.

V and J are TRBV7-9 and TRBJ1-4; TRBD1 matches at 7 bases. The germline V gene encodes CDR1 SEHNR and CDR2 FQNEAQ (reference sequence). V trimming: 2 bases; J trimming: 7 bases; junction bases outside the gene matches: 4. The CDR3 has 14 residues. In DNA, the CDR3 is TGTGCCAGCAGCTTACAAGGGGGCGGTGAAAAACTGTTTTTT. This codes for CASSLQGGGEKLFF.

The sample holds one count of this clone. The V call is TRBV14, the J call TRBJ2-2; no clear D gene. This CDR3 is built from 13 residues. Germline V gives CDR1 SGHDN, CDR2 FVKESK. Between the trimmed V and J ends, which lost 1 base and 5 bases, there was a span of 5 bases. As DNA, the CDR3 is TGTGCCAGCAGCCAAGTATTAACCGGGGAGCTGTTTTTT. Its translation is CASSQVLTGELFF.

This clone was observed a few times. J is TRBJ2-2 and V is TRBV5-4; maybe TRBD2 (5 bases). CDR1 and CDR2 from the germline V gene are SGHNT and YYREEE (reference sequence). V was cut by 4 bases and J by 4 bases, with 17 bases left in between. This CDR3 spans 16 amino acids. The CDR3 nucleotides are TGTGCCAGCAGCCCCGGCCCAAACCGGGGCACCGGGGAGCTGTTTTTT. Its translation is CASSPGPNRGTGELFF.

Points on this clone: Relative to the germline gene, one junction end is altered; a read error may explain this. This sequence joins TRBV5-1 and TRBJ1-1; possibly TRBD1 for D (5 bases). CDR1 and CDR2 from the germline V gene are SGHRS and YFSETQ. CDR3 length: 15 residues. This chain's CDR3 is CASSLGQGSNTEAFF. In DNA, the CDR3 is TGCGCCAGCAGTTTGGGGCAGGGATCGAACACTGAAGCTTTCTTT.

The rearrangement joins TRBV6-4 to TRBJ2-3; 9 nucleotides agree with TRBD2. Germline loops: CDR1 MRHNA, CDR2 SNTAGT. This CDR3 has 16 amino acids. J lost 5 bases, V lost 3 bases, and 9 bases had no gene match. The CDR3 here is CASSETGSGGKDTQYF. The CDR3 DNA follows: TGTGCCAGCAGTGAGACCGGTAGCGGGGGAAAAGATACGCAGTATTTT.

The gene calls are TRBV5-1 and TRBJ2-2; D possibly corresponds to TRBD1 (5 bases). CDR3 size: 14 residues. V was trimmed by 2 bases and J by 1 base, leaving 6 bases between them. Germline V CDR1 and CDR2: SGHRS, YFSETQ. CDR3 sequence: CASSFGQNTGELFF. CDR3 DNA: TGCGCCAGCAGCTTTGGACAGAACACCGGGGAGCTGTTTTTT.

This chain links TRBV5-1 with TRBJ1-5, with D unresolved. CDR1 is SGHRS and CDR2 is YFSETQ in the germline V gene. CDR3 length: 15 amino acids. The V gene lost 0 bases and the J gene lost 1 base, with 8 bases spanning the gap. In DNA, the CDR3 is TGCGCCAGCAGCTTGGAGGGCGGGAGCAATCAGCCCCAGCATTTT. Translated: CASSLEGGSNQPQHF.

The chain uses TRBV2 and TRBJ1-2; D possibly corresponds to TRBD1 (5 bases). CDR3 size: 17 residues. V was cut by 1 base and J by 0 bases, with 15 bases left in between. Per the germline V gene, CDR1 is SNHLY and CDR2 is FYNNEI. CDR3 nucleotide sequence: TGTGCCAGCAGTGAAGAGGGTAGGGCAGGGTCTAACTATGGCTACACCTTC. Residues: CASSEEGRAGSNYGYTF.

The chain uses TRBV10-2 and TRBJ1-6; TRBD1 might be the D (5 bases). Germline CDR1 WSHSY, CDR2 SAAADI. The CDR3 totals 14 residues. V lost 6 bases, J lost 4 bases, and 10 bases lay in between. The CDR3 DNA is TGCGCCAGCAGAGAGACAGCTTATAATTCACCCCTCCACTTT. It specifies CASRETAYNSPLHF.

CDR3 sequence (DNA): TGTGCCAGCAGCTTCTCCCGGCAGGGGGCCTACGAGCAGTACTTC. It codes for CASSFSRQGAYEQYF. V and J are TRBV5-4 and TRBJ2-7; 7 positions agree with TRBD1. The CDR3 is made up of 15 amino acids. The junction had 7 bases not matched to a gene; V was cut back by 2 bases and J by 2 bases. The V gene's germline CDR1 is SGHNT and CDR2 YYREEE (reference sequence).

The chain links TRBV11-2 to TRBJ2-7; 13 positions match TRBD2. Germline CDR1 and CDR2: SGHAT and FQNNGV. V dropped 3 bases and J dropped 6; count of bases not matched to a gene: 5. CDR3 length: 15 residues. The CDR3 region is CASSFPGLAGREQYF. As DNA, the CDR3 is TGTGCCAGCAGCTTTCCGGGACTAGCGGGACGCGAGCAGTACTTC.

The V and J genes are TRBV11-2 and TRBJ1-2, with TRBD1 matching over 9 bases. The CDR3 consists of 14 residues. The V segment lost 0 bases and the J segment 6 bases; nucleotides outside the gene matches: 2. CDR1 is SGHAT and CDR2 is FQNNGV in the germline V gene. CDR3: CASSLDRDRDGYTF. CDR3 sequence (DNA): TGTGCCAGCAGCTTAGATCGGGACAGGGATGGCTACACCTTC. Full variable domain (remainder filled in from reference TRBV11-2 and TRBJ1-2): EAGVAQSPRYKIIEKRQSVAFWCNPISGHATLYWYQQILGQGPKLLIQFQNNGVVDDSQLPKDRFSAERLKGVDSTLKIQPAKLEDSAVYLCASSLDRDRDGYTFGSGTRLTVV.

J is TRBJ2-7 and V is TRBV5-6; TRBD2 matches at 10 bases. J gave up 5 bases and V 5 bases, and 10 bases lay outside the gene matches. The germline V gene encodes CDR1 SGHDT and CDR2 YYEEEE. The CDR3 contains 15 residues. The CDR3 sequence: CASRSTSGIINEQYF. The CDR3 region has the DNA TGTGCCAGCAGGTCAACTAGCGGGATTATCAACGAGCAGTACTTC. Complete variable domain (other parts from reference TRBV5-6 and TRBJ2-7): DAGVTQSPTHLIKTRGQQVTLRCSPKSGHDTVSWYQQALGQGPQFIFQYYEEEERQRGNFPDRFSGHQFPNYSSELNVNALLLGDSALYLCASRSTSGIINEQYFGPGTRLTVT.

The chain uses TRBV29-1 and TRBJ1-5; maybe TRBD1 (5 bases). V was clipped by 5 bases and J by 3 bases, with 8 bases between them. Germline CDR1 and CDR2: SQVTM and ANQGSEA. The CDR3 spans 12 residues. CDR3 sequence reads: CSVSGYNQPQHF. CDR3 sequence (DNA): TGCAGCGTTTCAGGGTACAATCAGCCCCAGCATTTT.

This clone showed up many times. The chain combines TRBV6-1 with TRBJ2-6; D might be TRBD1 (5 bases). The CDR3 totals 15 residues. V was cut by 7 bases and J by 4 bases, with 14 bases left in between. Germline V lookup: CDR1 MNHNS, CDR2 SASEGT. In nucleotides, the CDR3 is TGTGCCAGCACGAGTTCAGGGTCCGGGGCCAACGTCCTGACTTTC. Its protein product is CASTSSGSGANVLTF.

The chain joins TRBV13 to TRBJ2-1; TRBD2 agrees at 12 bases. The CDR3 has 18 amino acids. Trimming at V came to 1 base and at J to 10 bases, leaving 14 bases not matched to a gene. Germline CDR1 and CDR2: PRHDT and FYEKMQ (reference sequence). The CDR3 nucleotides are TGTGCCAGCAGCTTAGAACCCTGGCCTAGCGGGGGGGCTAGAGAGCAGTTCTTC. It translates to CASSLEPWPSGGAREQFF.

The chain is built from TRBV6-6 and TRBJ1-5; TRBD1 matches 7 bases. From germline, CDR1 is MNHNY and CDR2 SVGAGI (reference sequence). This CDR3 spans 15 amino acids. V was pared by 6 bases and J by 5 bases, with 10 bases of the junction left unmatched. This chain's CDR3 is CASSPQNRGDQPQHF. The CDR3 DNA follows: TGTGCCAGCAGCCCTCAAAACAGGGGAGATCAGCCCCAGCATTTT.

The table lists this clone with a count of one. The chain has TRBV27 and TRBJ2-3, with TRBD2 matching 13 bases. The germline CDR1 and CDR2 sequences are MNHEY and SMNVEV (reference sequence). The ends lost 3 bases at V and 6 bases at J; junction bases unmatched: 3. There are 15 residues in the CDR3. The CDR3 nucleotides read TGTGCCAGCAGTTTCACTAGCGGGGGGGAGGATACGCAGTATTTT. Translating gives CASSFTSGGEDTQYF.

CDR3 loop: CASSRGQALNQPQHF. The CDR3 DNA reads as TGTGCCAGCTCAAGGGGACAGGCGCTAAATCAGCCCCAGCATTTT. V usage is TRBV18 and J usage is TRBJ1-5; 8 positions agree with TRBD1. The trim removed 5 bases at V and 4 bases at J, leaving 7 bases unmatched. The germline gives CDR1 KGHSH, CDR2 LQKENI. The length of the CDR3 is 15 residues. Combining the CDR3 with reference TRBV18 and TRBJ1-5 gives the whole variable domain NAGVMQNPRHLVRRRGQEARLRCSPMKGHSHVYWYRQLPEEGLKFMVYLQKENIIDESGMPKERFSAEFPKEGPSILRIQQVVRGDSAAYFCASSRGQALNQPQHFGDGTRLSIL.